This TCR beta chain was documented in a study of blood T cells in healthy people across ages. Note on this clonotype: No antigen is known for it.

Ranging in age from about 6 to 95, the donors were healthy Caucasian individuals from Russia. Study findings and constraints: Diversity was higher, and naive CD4+ cells more numerous, in long-lived donors than in aged donors. A strong correlation between TCR beta diversity and naive T cell percentage was seen.

Trimming pared 5 bases from V and 11 bases from J, leaving 24 bases between. Per germline, CDR1 SGHVS and CDR2 FNYEAQ. The CDR3 length is 15 residues. Primed by a sample-barcoded 5' primer and a J-beta primer mix, a second PCR proceeded for roughly 7 to 11 cycles. Unique molecular identifiers of 12 random nucleotides labeled each cDNA. One entry per CDR3 protein, called by TCRdb with MiXCR from the 5' RACE reads. The table shows 650,000 to 950,000 distinct CDR3 sequences, with around 42% occurring only once. Sequencing input: blood. The chain links TRBV7-6 to TRBJ2-5, with a possible D match to TRBD2 (5 bases). The receptor's source is a man between 60 and 75 years old in good health. The CDR3 DNA is TGTGCCAGCAGCCACCCCACAAAAACTAGGAATGAGCAGTACTTC. It translates to CASSHPTKTRNEQYF. Based on the CDR3 plus reference TRBV7-6 and TRBJ2-5, the full variable domain is GAGVSQSPRYKVTKRGQDVALRCDPISGHVSLYWYRQALGQGPEFLTYFNYEAQQDKSGLPNDRFSAERPEGSISTLTIQRTEQRDSAMYRCASSHPTKTRNEQYFGPGTRLLVL.